This entry features one T cell receptor (beta chain) sequence. Its target is not known. A single record per CDR3 protein comes from TCRdb applying MiXCR to the 5' RACE reads. The sample holds just over 350,000 distinct CDR3 sequences, around 20% seen once. This sample is part of a study of CD8 T cells in ankylosing spondylitis. Study-level results: Some of these motif variants have turned up before, in reports on reactive arthritis synovial fluid and blood. It appeared that ankylosing spondylitis blood was characterized by a TCR beta motif of roughly 8 highly homologous variants.

The germline V gene has CDR1 KGHDR and CDR2 SFDVKD. V lost 5 bases and J lost 0, with 12 bases in between. CDR3 size: 16 residues. The receptor was derived from a male donor with ankylosing spondylitis or in good health (not recorded which). The V call is TRBV24-1, the J call TRBJ2-2; D is ambiguous. Sequenced input: blood, either unsorted or a sorted T cell fraction (not recorded which). In DNA, the CDR3 is TGTGCCACCAGTGGGCTAGACGGAGCGAACACCGGGGAGCTGTTTTTT. Encoded protein: CATSGLDGANTGELFF.